The rows below give T cell receptor beta chains drawn from one sample of a study of response to subunit inactivated influenza vaccine. TCRdb recomputed calls from the RT-PCR reads with MiXCR, one row per CDR3 protein. The top ten clones hold about a tenth of a sample with roughly 170,000 distinct CDR3 sequences, roughly 8.7% of them seen once. The sequencing used non-naive T cells sorted from PBMCs, collected on the day of vaccination. Every receptor here comes from a man aged 50 to 59 who received an inactivated influenza vaccine. Both conserved end residues are part of each CDR3. D genes are given only for firm matches. Only part of the rows carry a size: once, few, many, or a class if the clone is expanded.

j_call d_call clone_size v_call cdr3_nt cdr3_aa
TRBJ2-1 TRBD2 once TRBV20-1 TGCAGTGCTAGTCCAGCGGGAATCTACAATGAGCAGTTCTTC CSASPAGIYNEQFF
TRBJ2-7 TRBD2 many TRBV27 TGTGCCAGCAGCTACCGCGGGAGTGCCTACGAGCAGTACTTC CASSYRGSAYEQYF
TRBJ2-1 . . TRBV5-1 TGCGCCAGCAGCTCAACCCGGGACTTCTCCTACAATGAGCAGTTCTTC CASSSTRDFSYNEQFF
TRBJ1-1 . many TRBV24-1 TGTGCCACCAGTGATTCTAAGACCGGGGGGACTGAAGCTTTCTTT CATSDSKTGGTEAFF
TRBJ1-4 . many TRBV5-1 TGCGCCAGCAGCTTCGGGCAGTATGCAACTAATGAAAAACTGTTTTTT CASSFGQYATNEKLFF
TRBJ2-1 . . TRBV12-3/TRBV12-4 TGTGCCCGCAGTTTTGTGGCGCGGGGGCCCTACAAACGCAATGAGCAGTTCTTC CARSFVARGPYKRNEQFF
TRBJ2-1 . few TRBV15 TGTGCCACCAGCAGTGGGACAAAGAATGAGCAGTTCTTC CATSSGTKNEQFF
TRBJ2-3 TRBD2 . TRBV2 TGTGCCAGCAGGGGACTACAAGACACAGATACGCAGTATTTT CASRGLQDTDTQYF
TRBJ2-1 . . TRBV20-1 TGCAGTGCTAGTTTGGGACCTATCTGCAATGAGCAGTTCTTC CSASLGPICNEQFF
TRBJ2-7 . many TRBV5-1 TGCGCCAGCGCTCTGGCCGGGGCTAGCGAGCAGTACTTC CASALAGASEQYF
TRBJ2-2 . many TRBV12-3/TRBV12-4 TGTGCCCGACCGGGGCAGAACACCGGGGAGCTGTTTTTT CARPGQNTGELFF
TRBJ2-7 TRBD2 many TRBV6-5 TGTGCCAGCAGTTACTCGAGCTGGTTGCGGGAGGCCAACTACGAGCAGTACTTC CASSYSSWLREANYEQYF
TRBJ1-2 TRBD1 few TRBV28 TGTGCCAGCAGTTCGCCGTCAGGGGGGGCTGGCTACACCTTC CASSSPSGGAGYTF
TRBJ2-5 TRBD2 many TRBV5-1 TGCGCCAGCAGCATTGGGACTAGCGGGGGCTGGGAGACCCAGTACTTC CASSIGTSGGWETQYF
TRBJ2-1 TRBD2 many TRBV2 TGTGCCAGCAGCCGAGGTAGCGGGAGGGCTGAGCAGTTCTTC CASSRGSGRAEQFF
TRBJ1-5 TRBD1 . TRBV7-8 TGTGCCAGCAGCCTATCGGGACAGGCTGGCCAGCCCCAGCATTTT CASSLSGQAGQPQHF
TRBJ2-3 . few TRBV20-1 TGCAGTGCTAGGGGGAACCAGAAGGGAACAGATACGCAGTATTTT CSARGNQKGTDTQYF
TRBJ2-1 TRBD2 few TRBV7-9 TGTGCCAGCAGCTTAGCAGGACTAGCTATTGAGCAGTTCTTC CASSLAGLAIEQFF
TRBJ1-2 . . TRBV20-1 TGCAGTGCTAGACCGGCCAGGGAAGGCGGCTACACCTTC CSARPAREGGYTF
TRBJ2-3 TRBD2 . TRBV4-3 TGCGCCAGCAGCCAAGGGGGCGGGGGGGCGCCAGATACGCAGTATTTT CASSQGGGGAPDTQYF
TRBJ2-1 . . TRBV5-1 TGCGCCAGCAGCAAGTCGGAGGCTGAGCAGTTCTTC CASSKSEAEQFF
TRBJ1-1 TRBD1 many TRBV6-2/TRBV6-3 TGTGCCAGCAGTTACGTGAGCACCGGGACAGGGCCGAACACTGAAGCTTTCTTT CASSYVSTGTGPNTEAFF
TRBJ2-6 . . TRBV29-1 TGCAGCGCAAGCGTCTCTGGGGCCAACGTCCTGACTTTC CSASVSGANVLTF
TRBJ2-3 . . TRBV11-2 TGTGCCAGCAGCTCTCTTGAACAGGGTCGAGCTTCCTCGGATACGCAGTATTTT CASSSLEQGRASSDTQYF